In its sample, the clone carrying this TCR beta chain was seen a few times. TCRdb reprocessed the PCR reads via MiXCR and lists one record per CDR3 protein. The data show approximately 13,000 distinct CDR3 sequences, 47% seen once. This sample is drawn from a study of immune characterization of retroperitoneal liposarcoma. The V end was cut by 3 bases, the J end by 3 bases, with 3 bases between. The CDR3 extends over 12 amino acids. Germline CDR1 WSHSY, CDR2 SAAADI. The chain employs TRBV10-2 and TRBJ2-1; the D is unclear. The source is a female donor with retroperitoneal liposarcoma. The sample was tumor tissue. Here the CDR3 reads CASSDNYNEQFF. The DNA for the CDR3 is TGCGCCAGCAGTGATAACTACAATGAGCAGTTCTTC.